This T cell receptor beta chain was captured by sequencing in a study of cytomegalovirus exposure and HLA in healthy donors. 13 Jbeta primers and 60 Vbeta primers were used for the PCR. The table came from immunoSEQ multiplex PCR; TCRdb's copy has only in-frame clones and leaves some out. The sample has some 200,000 clones, around 83% seen once. Source material: PBMCs. This clonotype was obtained from a man aged 50 or older in good health and CMV-seronegative.

The CDR3, as DNA: TGCGCCAGCAGCACCGGGGGACTTTTCTCTGGAAACACCATATATTTT. Encoded protein: CASSTGGLFSGNTIYF. The chain recombines TRBV5-1 with TRBJ1-3; maybe TRBD1 (5 bases). Trimming removed 4 bases at V and 0 bases at J, with 14 bases between. Germline CDR1 is SGHRS and CDR2 is YFSETQ. The CDR3 is made up of 16 amino acids.